This TCR beta chain was sequenced in a study of glioma-infiltrating T cells after dendritic cell vaccination. Study at large: Between about 2003 and 2013, patients got autologous tumor lysate-pulsed dendritic cell vaccines.

The data were produced by immunoSEQ multiplex PCR, yet TCRdb's version contains in-frame clones alone and is incomplete. The repertoire consists of tens of thousands of clones, with 82% occurring once and the leading ten covering roughly 2%. Points from the study as a whole: Complete blood and tumor specimen sets were limited to few patients.

The germline V and J ends were trimmed by 4 bases and 4 bases, with 17 bases remaining between them. This CDR3 is built from 15 residues. The germline V gene encodes CDR1 SGDLS and CDR2 YYNGEE. Notes on this clone: Its antigen is currently unknown.

Sample: blood, taken before dendritic cell vaccination. This chain uses TRBV9 with TRBJ1-1; a possible D gene is TRBD1 (5 bases). This sequence originates from a human donor with glioblastoma. The DNA of the CDR3 is TGTGCCAGCAGCACCCCACGGGGGAGGGCCACTGAAGCTTTCTTT. Translated: CASSTPRGRATEAFF.